The 23 T cell receptor beta chains below were found in one sample sequenced in a study of PD-1 blockade in mismatch repair-deficient tumors. The protocol was immunoSEQ multiplex PCR, while the TCRdb copy is restricted to in-frame clones and leaves out a portion. The profile covers some 15,000 clones, with approximately 82% appearing a single time and about 1.7% taken by the ten largest. This sample comprised PBMCs, obtained 14 weeks after starting pembrolizumab. The receptors were sampled from an adult with mismatch repair-deficient cancer.

CDR3 bases: TGTGCCAGCAGCGCGGGACAGGTCAACAATGAGCAGTTCTTC. Protein: CASSAGQVNNEQFF. The chain links TRBV9 to TRBJ2-1, with 8 positions matching TRBD1. Germline CDR1 SGDLS, CDR2 YYNGEE. Trimming cost V 3 bases and J 5 bases; bases outside gene matches: 4. The CDR3 has 14 amino acids.

This clone has only one observation. The J gene is TRBJ1-3, the V gene TRBV7-3, with D tentatively TRBD1 (6 bases). Germline assignment: CDR1 SGHTA and CDR2 FQGTGA. The CDR3 contains 14 residues. Trimming stripped 5 bases from V and 2 bases from J, with 10 bases between. In DNA form, the CDR3 reads TGTGCCAGCAGCCTTACAGGGACTGGAAACACCATATATTTT. Translating it yields CASSLTGTGNTIYF.

The chain couples TRBV4-1 to TRBJ2-7; 10 nucleotides line up with TRBD1. CDR3 length equals 15 residues. V lost 0 bases and J lost 3; bases outside the gene matches: 2. Germline V gives CDR1 MGHRA, CDR2 YSYEKL. CDR3 region: CASSQDRTGGYEQYF. The DNA for the CDR3 is TGCGCCAGCAGCCAAGACCGGACAGGGGGCTACGAGCAGTACTTC.

In its sample, this clone was seen once. The rearrangement joins TRBV5-4 to TRBJ1-2; 9 positions agree with TRBD1. J lost 4 bases, V lost 4 bases, and 2 bases had no gene match. In germline, CDR1 is SGHNT, CDR2 YYREEE (reference sequence). The CDR3 has 13 amino acids. In DNA, the CDR3 is TGTGCCAGCAGCCAGGACAGGGGCTATGGCTACACCTTC. It is translated as CASSQDRGYGYTF.

CDR3 in DNA: TGTGCCAGCAGCAGAAGACAGGAGAACACTGAAGCTTTCTTT. It translates to CASSRRQENTEAFF. The J gene is TRBJ1-1, the V gene TRBV9; D is perhaps TRBD1 (6 bases). The CDR3 runs 14 residues. Germline CDR1 reads SGDLS; CDR2 reads YYNGEE. V was shortened by 4 bases and J by 1 base, with 11 bases between the two germline ends.

The CDR3 nucleotides read TGCAGCGTTAGGGGGAGTTCAGGGGACGCGGCCACTGAAGCTTTCTTT. Its translation is CSVRGSSGDAATEAFF. The rearrangement joins TRBV29-1 to TRBJ1-1, with TRBD1 as a possible D gene (6 bases). CDR1 SQVTM and CDR2 ANQGSEA come from the germline V gene. Trimming left V 5 bases short and J 4 bases short, with 23 bases between. The CDR3 sequence is 16 residues long. Combining the CDR3 with reference TRBV29-1 and TRBJ1-1 gives the whole variable domain SAVISQKPSRDICQRGTSLTIQCQVDSQVTMMFWYRQQPGQSLTLIATANQGSEATYESGFVIDKFPISRPNLTFSTLTVSNMSPEDSSIYLCSVRGSSGDAATEAFFGQGTRLTVV.

The gene calls are TRBV9 and TRBJ2-1; perhaps TRBD2 as D (5 bases). Germline-derived CDR1 and CDR2 are SGDLS and YYNGEE. V shed 0 bases and J shed 10 bases, with 14 bases lying between them. The CDR3 consists of 14 residues. The CDR3 DNA reads TGTGCCAGCAGCGTAGACGGACTTTTTTACGAGCAGTTCTTC. Residues: CASSVDGLFYEQFF. The variable domain in full, completed from reference TRBV9 and TRBJ2-1, reads DSGVTQTPKHLITATGQRVTLRCSPRSGDLSVYWYQQSLDQGLQFLIQYYNGEERAKGNILERFSAQQFPDLHSELNLSSLELGDSALYFCASSVDGLFYEQFFGPGTRLTVL.

V is TRBV6-1 and J is TRBJ2-1; 9 bases align to TRBD2. Trimming took 2 bases from V and 10 from J; bases not matched to a gene: 6. Germline V gene sequence: CDR1 MNHNS, CDR2 SASEGT. The CDR3 runs 14 residues. CDR3 DNA sequence: TGTGCCAGCAGTGAACTAGCGGGACAGAACGAGCAGTTCTTC. Translation gives CASSELAGQNEQFF.

The CDR3 region is CASSYSLAELFF. The CDR3 DNA sequence: TGTGCCAGCAGTTACTCCTTGGCGGAGCTGTTTTTT. The genes are TRBV6-6 and TRBJ2-2; no clear D gene. There are 12 residues in the CDR3. Germline V gene data show CDR1 as MNHNY and CDR2 as SVGAGI (reference sequence). Trimming removed 0 bases at V and 10 bases at J, with 6 bases between.

The chain recombines TRBV28 with TRBJ2-7; the D is unclear. CDR3 length equals 11 residues. From germline, CDR1 is MDHEN and CDR2 SYDVKM. The V end lost 7 bases, the J end lost 3 bases, and 7 bases lay between the germline ends. The CDR3 sequence: CASKRGYEQYF. The CDR3 nucleotides read TGTGCCAGCAAAAGAGGCTACGAGCAGTACTTC.

V is TRBV7-2 and J is TRBJ1-1, with D unresolved. Germline loops: CDR1 SGHTA, CDR2 FQGNSA. The CDR3 has 14 amino acids. Trimming stripped 0 bases from V and 1 base from J, with 6 bases between. The CDR3 is CASSLAATNTEAFF. The CDR3 DNA is TGTGCCAGCAGCTTAGCGGCCACGAACACTGAAGCTTTCTTT.

The V and J genes are TRBV6-1 and TRBJ1-2, with no clear D. Trimming cost V 6 bases and J 8 bases, with 16 bases left between them. CDR3 length: 13 residues. CDR1 MNHNS and CDR2 SASEGT come from the germline V gene. CDR3 coding DNA: TGTGCCAGCAGGGTTTCGCAGGTTGTGGGCTACACCTTC. Protein: CASRVSQVVGYTF.

This clone was counted a few times. The chain employs TRBV7-8 and TRBJ2-7; a weak D match, TRBD2 (6 bases). Germline CDR1 SGHVS, CDR2 FQNEAQ. V was cut by 2 bases and J by 1 base, with 18 bases left in between. The CDR3 runs to 17 residues. As DNA, the CDR3 is TGTGCCAGCAGCTTAACTTCCCAGCGGGCGATGTCCTACGAGCAGTACTTC. Translated, it gives CASSLTSQRAMSYEQYF.

The chain recombines TRBV30 with TRBJ1-2; 7 nucleotides line up with TRBD1. The CDR3 is 14 amino acids. V lost 6 bases and J lost 8; bases outside the gene matches: 15. From germline, CDR1 is GTSNPN and CDR2 SVGIG (reference sequence). CDR3 protein: CACPAIHRQGGYTF. As DNA, the CDR3 is TGTGCCTGCCCCGCAATTCACAGACAGGGCGGCTACACCTTC.

Only a few counts were recorded for this clone. The rearrangement links TRBV7-8 to TRBJ2-7, with 8 bases fitting TRBD2. CDR3 length: 16 amino acids. The ends lost 3 bases at V and 0 bases at J; junction bases unmatched: 7. Germline CDR1 SGHVS, CDR2 FQNEAQ. CDR3 DNA: TGTGCCAGCAGCTTGACAAGCGGGAGTAGCTCCTACGAGCAGTACTTC. Encoded protein: CASSLTSGSSSYEQYF.

The V call is TRBV7-9, the J call TRBJ2-3; 13 bases align to TRBD2. This CDR3 has 16 residues. V trimming: 4 bases; J trimming: 1 base; junction bases outside the gene matches: 2. Germline loops: CDR1 SEHNR, CDR2 FQNEAQ (reference sequence). Here the CDR3 reads CASSSLAGGRTDTQYF. The CDR3 nucleotides read TGTGCCAGCAGCTCACTAGCGGGAGGGCGCACAGATACGCAGTATTTT.

J is TRBJ1-2 and V is TRBV11-2; no clear D gene. The germline V and J ends were trimmed by 0 bases and 4 bases, with 6 bases remaining between them. CDR3 length: 13 amino acids. CDR1 and CDR2 (germline): SGHAT, FQNNGV. The CDR3 nucleotides are TGTGCCAGCAGCTTAGAATTCAGCTATGGCTACACCTTC. This encodes CASSLEFSYGYTF.

The J gene is TRBJ1-2, the V gene TRBV28, with unresolved D. In germline, CDR1 is MDHEN, CDR2 SYDVKM. The CDR3 loop spans 12 amino acids. Trimming removed 4 bases at V and 7 bases at J, with 10 bases between. Here the CDR3 DNA reads TGTGCCAGCAGTTCCTACGGTGGTGGCTACACCTTC. Translated: CASSSYGGGYTF.

The chain uses TRBV5-4 and TRBJ1-1; D is undetermined. There are 13 residues in the CDR3. V was trimmed by 3 bases and J by 11 bases, leaving 17 bases between them. CDR1 SGHNT and CDR2 YYREEE come from the germline V gene (reference sequence). The CDR3 DNA follows: TGTGCCAGCAGCTCCCCTGGAGGGCCCGGGGCTTTCTTT. The encoded protein is CASSSPGGPGAFF.

V and J are TRBV5-1 and TRBJ2-5, with 9 positions matching TRBD1. V gave up 2 bases and J gave up 5 bases; unmatched junction bases: 4. Germline V gene sequence: CDR1 SGHRS, CDR2 YFSETQ. The CDR3 loop spans 14 amino acids. CDR3 residues: CASSFTGGRETQYF. CDR3 in DNA: TGCGCCAGCAGCTTCACAGGGGGCAGGGAGACCCAGTACTTC.

Only one count was recorded for this clone. Written as DNA, the CDR3 is TGCGCCAGCAGCCCCGGACTAGCGGGAGGGCCGCGCACCGGGGAGCTGTTTTTT. Protein product: CASSPGLAGGPRTGELFF. The gene calls are TRBV5-1 and TRBJ2-2, with TRBD2 matching 15 bases. Trimming cost V 4 bases and J 4 bases; bases outside gene matches: 8. The germline gives CDR1 SGHRS, CDR2 YFSETQ. This CDR3 has 18 residues. Filled out from reference TRBV5-1 and TRBJ2-2, the complete variable domain reads KAGVTQTPRYLIKTRGQQVTLSCSPISGHRSVSWYQQTPGQGLQFLFEYFSETQRNKGNFPGRFSGRQFSNSRSEMNVSTLELGDSALYLCASSPGLAGGPRTGELFFGEGSRLTVL.

The genes are TRBV2 and TRBJ2-5; 9 nucleotides align to TRBD2. Germline assignment: CDR1 SNHLY and CDR2 FYNNEI. There are 15 residues in the CDR3. V lost 4 bases and J lost 4; bases outside the gene matches: 7. CDR3 sequence: CASSAQTSGGETQYF. For the CDR3, the DNA is TGTGCCAGCAGTGCCCAGACTAGCGGAGGAGAGACCCAGTACTTC.

The V and J genes are TRBV19 and TRBJ1-5, with TRBD1 as a possible D gene (5 bases). Germline loops: CDR1 LNHDA, CDR2 SQIVND (reference sequence). V was clipped by 5 bases and J by 3 bases, with 14 bases between them. This CDR3 has 15 residues. Here the CDR3 DNA reads TGTGCCAGTAGTGTCGATGCAGGGTTCAATCAGCCCCAGCATTTT. This gives the protein CASSVDAGFNQPQHF.